This TCR beta chain comes out of a study of T cells in Graves' hyperthyroidism and ophthalmopathy. The CDR3 covers 15 residues. Germline CDR1 is MNHNS and CDR2 is SASEGT. V was clipped by 6 bases and J by 7 bases; unmatched bases: 12. Isolation of PBMCs was performed on around 9.7 ml fresh peripheral blood. This clonotype was seen repeatedly, ten times or more. What it recognizes is unknown. Study findings and constraints: Blood held most thyroid clonotypes expanded above 0.001 frequency.

TCR beta CDR3 sequences were amplified from RNA transcripts. HTBI primers were used for first-round RT-PCR of the TCR CDR3. MiXCR was run by TCRdb on the multiplex PCR reads, yielding one entry per CDR3 protein. The sample consists of around 250,000 distinct CDR3 sequences, roughly 22% of them appearing once. The chain joins TRBV6-1 to TRBJ1-5; 7 bases are a match to TRBD1. This TCR came from a woman aged 40 to 50 with Graves' ophthalmopathy. Material for sequencing was blood. The CDR3 is CASRELGGGGQPQHF. The CDR3 coding sequence is TGTGCCAGCAGGGAACTAGGGGGCGGGGGACAGCCCCAGCATTTT.